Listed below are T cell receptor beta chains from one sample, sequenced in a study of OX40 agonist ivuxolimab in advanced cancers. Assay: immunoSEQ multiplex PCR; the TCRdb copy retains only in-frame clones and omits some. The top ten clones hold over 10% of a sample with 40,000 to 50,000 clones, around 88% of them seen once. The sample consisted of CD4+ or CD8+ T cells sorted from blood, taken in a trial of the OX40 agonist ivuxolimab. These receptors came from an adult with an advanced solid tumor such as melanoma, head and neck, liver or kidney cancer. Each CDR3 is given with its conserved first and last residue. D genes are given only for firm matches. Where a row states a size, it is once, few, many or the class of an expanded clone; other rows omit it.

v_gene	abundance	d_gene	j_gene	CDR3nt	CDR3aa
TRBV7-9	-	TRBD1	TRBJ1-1	TGTGCCAGCAGCTTCGACAGGGGCTGGGAAGCTTTCTTT	CASSFDRGWEAFF
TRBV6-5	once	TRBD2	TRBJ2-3	TGTGCCACGTCACTAGCGTACACAGATACGCAGTATTTT	CATSLAYTDTQYF
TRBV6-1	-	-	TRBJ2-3	TGTGCCAGCAGTGAAAGAGCCTATCCCCAGACAGATACGCAGTATTTT	CASSERAYPQTDTQYF
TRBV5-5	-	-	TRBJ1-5	TGTGCCAGCAGCTTGTTCTTAGGCCCCAATCAGCCCCAGCATTTT	CASSLFLGPNQPQHF
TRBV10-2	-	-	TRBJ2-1	TGCGCCACTGGGGGACCCCAGTTCTTC	CATGGPQFF
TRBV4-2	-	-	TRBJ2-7	TGTGCCAGCAGCCAAGGTACAGTAGAGTTGTACGAGCAGTACTTC	CASSQGTVELYEQYF
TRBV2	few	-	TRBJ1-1	TGTGCCAGCAGTGAATGGTTCGACACTGAAGCTTTCTTT	CASSEWFDTEAFF
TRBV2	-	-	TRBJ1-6	TGTGCCAGCAACGGCCGCTACAACGGGTCACCCCTCCACTTT	CASNGRYNGSPLHF
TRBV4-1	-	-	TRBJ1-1	TGCGCCAGCCACTCGAGTGGGAACACTGAAGCTTTCTTT	CASHSSGNTEAFF
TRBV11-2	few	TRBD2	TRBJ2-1	TGTGCCAGCAGCTTAACTAGCGGGGCCGCACACAATGAGCAGTTCTTC	CASSLTSGAAHNEQFF
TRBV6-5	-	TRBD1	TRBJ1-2	TGTGCCAGCAGTTACTCGGTACAGGGGGCTGGGTATGGCTACACCTTC	CASSYSVQGAGYGYTF
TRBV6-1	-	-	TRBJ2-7	TGTGCCAGCAGTGACAGGGGGGTGTCCTACGAGCAGTACTTC	CASSDRGVSYEQYF
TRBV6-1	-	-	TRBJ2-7	TGTGCCAGCAGTGAGCTATGGACCGATTACGAGCAGTACTTC	CASSELWTDYEQYF
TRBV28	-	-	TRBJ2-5	TGTGCCAGCAGTCCCCCAGGGAGGGAGACCCAGTACTTC	CASSPPGRETQYF
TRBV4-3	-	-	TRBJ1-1	TGCGCCAGCAGCCAGGACGGGGGGAACACTGAAGCTTTCTTT	CASSQDGGNTEAFF
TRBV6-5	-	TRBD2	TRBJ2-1	TGTGCCACCCGACTAGCTCATGAGCAGTTCTTC	CATRLAHEQFF
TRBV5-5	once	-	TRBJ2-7	TGTGCCAGCAGCCCGGGGCAGTCGCGTTCCTACGAGCAGTACTTC	CASSPGQSRSYEQYF
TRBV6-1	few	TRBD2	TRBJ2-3	TGTGCCAGCAAGGGCGGGGGGGACATAGATACGCAGTATTTT	CASKGGGDIDTQYF
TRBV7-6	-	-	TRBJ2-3	TGTGCCAGCAGCCACCGGGGGGATACGCAGTATTTT	CASSHRGDTQYF
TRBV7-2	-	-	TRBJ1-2	TGTGCCAGCAGCTTGGGGAGGAGGGAAAGGAGTCATGGCTACACCTTC	CASSLGRRERSHGYTF
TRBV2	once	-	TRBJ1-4	TGTGCCAGCAGTGAAGAACAGGTTCTAACTAATGAAAAACTGTTTTTT	CASSEEQVLTNEKLFF
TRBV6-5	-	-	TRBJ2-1	TGTGCCAGCAGTTACTCAGGTACACCCCCCTACAATGAGCAGTTCTTC	CASSYSGTPPYNEQFF
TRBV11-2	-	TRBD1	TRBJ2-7	TGTGCCAGCAGCCCAGGGACAGGGTCTCGCGAGCAGTACTTC	CASSPGTGSREQYF
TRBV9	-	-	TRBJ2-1	TGTGCCAGCAGCCCGAGGGGTGGGGTGAGCTCCTACAATGAGCAGTTCTTC	CASSPRGGVSSYNEQFF
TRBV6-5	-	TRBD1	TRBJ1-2	TGTGCCAGCAGATTGGGACAGTCCTATGGCTACACCTTC	CASRLGQSYGYTF
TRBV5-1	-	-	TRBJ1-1	TGCGCCAGCAGCTTATCGGACCGCTCAAGGTCGACCGCTGAAGCTTTCTTT	CASSLSDRSRSTAEAFF
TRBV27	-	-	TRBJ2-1	TGTGCCACTTCCCTAGGGGATCCCTCCTACAATGAGCAGTTCTTC	CATSLGDPSYNEQFF
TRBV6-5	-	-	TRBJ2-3	TGTGCCAGCAGTTCCCTGACGGATACGCAGTATTTT	CASSSLTDTQYF
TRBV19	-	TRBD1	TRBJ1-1	TGTGCCAGTAGTATCAGGGACAGACACACTGAAGCTTTCTTT	CASSIRDRHTEAFF
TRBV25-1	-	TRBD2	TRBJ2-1	TGTGCCAGCAGTGAAGGGGAACTAGCGCTACGCCTCTTC	CASSEGELALRLF
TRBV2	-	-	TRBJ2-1	TGTGCCAGCAGCGAGATGTACAATGAGCAGTTCTTC	CASSEMYNEQFF
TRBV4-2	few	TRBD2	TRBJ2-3	TGTGCCAGCAGCCAAGAAGCGGGGGGCGGCACAGATACGCAGTATTTT	CASSQEAGGGTDTQYF
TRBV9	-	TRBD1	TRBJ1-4	TGTGCCAGCAGTCACGGACAGGGTTCTGAAAAACTGTTTTTT	CASSHGQGSEKLFF
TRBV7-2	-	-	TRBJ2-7	TGTGCCAGCCGGTCAGGACGTCTGACCGAGCAGTACTTC	CASRSGRLTEQYF
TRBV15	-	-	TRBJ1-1	TGTGCCACCAGCAGCCGAATTAGTGGGACTGAAGCTTTCTTT	CATSSRISGTEAFF
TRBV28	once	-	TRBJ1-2	TGTGCCAGCAGTTTCGGAGGAACTAACTATGGCTACACCTTC	CASSFGGTNYGYTF
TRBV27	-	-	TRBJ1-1	TGTGCCAGCAGTTTGCTCTACAGGTCTGAAGCTTTCTTT	CASSLLYRSEAFF
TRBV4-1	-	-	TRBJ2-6	TGCGCCAGCAGCCAAGCCGCCTCTGGGGCCAACGTCCTGACTTTC	CASSQAASGANVLTF
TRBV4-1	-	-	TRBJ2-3	TGCGCCAGCAGCCCAGAACTAGGTCTCACAGATACGCAGTATTTT	CASSPELGLTDTQYF
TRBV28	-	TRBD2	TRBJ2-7	TGTGCCAGCAGCCTCCTACTAGCGGACATGTACGAGCAGTACTTC	CASSLLLADMYEQYF
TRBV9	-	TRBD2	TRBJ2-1	TGTGCCAGCAGCGACATGATTGGGGCGGGAGCTATAAATGAGCAGTTCTTC	CASSDMIGAGAINEQFF